A selection of T cell receptor beta chains follows, all from one sample in a study of blood T cell repertoires in COVID-19. The table came from immunoSEQ multiplex PCR; TCRdb's copy has only in-frame clones and leaves some out. The sample records 200,000 to 250,000 clones, around 87% being singletons. Input material: peripheral blood. The receptor source for this set is a woman aged 45-65 years with COVID-19, enrolled during active disease. Each CDR3 is given with its conserved first and last residue. The order of the fields is J gene, V gene, D gene, clone size, CDR3 protein, CDR3 DNA. D genes are given only for firm matches. Clone size is stated in some rows and not others, as once, few, many or a class when expanded.

J: TRBJ1-6; V: TRBV9; D: TRBD1; size: NA; CDR3: CASSVADRASSGSPLHF; DNA: TGTGCCAGCAGCGTAGCGGACAGGGCCAGTAGCGGATCACCCCTCCACTTT
J: TRBJ1-5; V: TRBV19; D: NA; size: NA; CDR3: CASKGRGGQPQHF; DNA: TGTGCCAGCAAGGGGAGGGGTGGGCAGCCCCAGCATTTT
J: TRBJ2-3; V: TRBV9; D: NA; size: NA; CDR3: CASSAGTSQDTQYF; DNA: TGTGCCAGCAGTGCCGGGACATCCCAAGATACGCAGTATTTT
J: TRBJ2-2; V: TRBV7-3; D: TRBD2; size: NA; CDR3: CASSPSGGLNTGELFF; DNA: TGTGCCAGCAGCCCGAGCGGGGGGTTGAACACCGGGGAGCTGTTTTTT
J: TRBJ2-3; V: TRBV15; D: TRBD2; size: once; CDR3: CATSRDASGGPSDTQYF; DNA: TGTGCCACCAGCAGAGATGCGTCGGGGGGGCCCTCAGATACGCAGTATTTT
J: TRBJ1-5; V: TRBV28; D: NA; size: NA; CDR3: CASSLEGQPQHF; DNA: TGTGCCAGCAGTTTAGAGGGTCAGCCCCAGCATTTT
J: TRBJ1-2; V: TRBV7-9; D: TRBD1; size: NA; CDR3: CASSLLTGDYGYTF; DNA: TGTGCCAGCAGCCTCCTCACAGGGGACTATGGCTACACCTTC
J: TRBJ1-1; V: TRBV3-1/TRBV3-2; D: TRBD1; size: NA; CDR3: CASSQGQGVAEAFF; DNA: TGTGCCAGCAGCCAGGGACAGGGTGTCGCTGAAGCTTTCTTT
J: TRBJ2-1; V: TRBV4-1; D: NA; size: NA; CDR3: CASSQEGRGAQQFF; DNA: TGCGCCAGCAGCCAAGAGGGCCGGGGTGCCCAGCAGTTCTTC
J: TRBJ1-2; V: TRBV2; D: NA; size: NA; CDR3: CASSESQNYNYGYTF; DNA: TGTGCCAGCAGTGAAAGTCAGAATTATAACTATGGCTACACCTTC
J: TRBJ2-3; V: TRBV4-3; D: NA; size: NA; CDR3: CASSQVFRGSTDTQYF; DNA: TGCGCCAGCAGCCAAGTTTTCCGGGGTAGCACAGATACGCAGTATTTT
J: TRBJ1-4; V: TRBV6-5; D: TRBD1; size: once; CDR3: CASTRTGFGEKLFF; DNA: TGTGCCAGCACCAGGACAGGGTTTGGTGAAAAACTGTTTTTT
J: TRBJ1-1; V: TRBV19; D: NA; size: NA; CDR3: CASRWQGLTEAFF; DNA: TGTGCCAGTAGATGGCAGGGTCTGACTGAAGCTTTCTTT
J: TRBJ2-3; V: TRBV10-1; D: NA; size: NA; CDR3: CASSESRLARTDTQYF; DNA: TGCGCCAGCAGTGAGTCCCGGCTAGCGCGCACAGATACGCAGTATTTT
J: TRBJ1-2; V: TRBV29-1; D: TRBD1; size: NA; CDR3: CSVEAGQVDNGYTF; DNA: TGCAGCGTTGAAGCGGGACAGGTTGACAATGGCTACACCTTC
J: TRBJ2-7; V: TRBV23-1; D: NA; size: NA; CDR3: CASSHPTGGLGYEQYF; DNA: TGCGCCAGCAGTCACCCTACGGGGGGCCTCGGGTACGAGCAGTACTTC
J: TRBJ1-3; V: TRBV28; D: NA; size: NA; CDR3: CASSSRPLRGRAGNTIYF; DNA: TGTGCCAGCAGTTCCCGCCCCCTCCGCGGCAGGGCTGGAAACACCATATATTTT
J: TRBJ1-2; V: TRBV15; D: TRBD1; size: NA; CDR3: CATSRESGQRKYGYTF; DNA: TGTGCCACCAGCAGAGAGTCGGGACAGCGGAAATATGGCTACACCTTC
J: TRBJ1-5; V: TRBV19; D: NA; size: NA; CDR3: CASSIGAQPQHF; DNA: TGTGCCAGTAGTATTGGGGCCCAGCCCCAGCATTTT
J: TRBJ2-3; V: TRBV25-1; D: TRBD2; size: NA; CDR3: CASSETSGGADTQYF; DNA: TGTGCCAGCAGTGAAACTAGCGGGGGGGCAGATACGCAGTATTTT
J: TRBJ1-2; V: TRBV2; D: NA; size: NA; CDR3: CASSEVGGYGYTF; DNA: TGTGCCAGCAGTGAAGTTGGGGGCTACGGCTACACCTTC
J: TRBJ2-5; V: TRBV5-4; D: NA; size: NA; CDR3: CASSQPTGQTYQETQYF; DNA: TGTGCCAGCAGCCAGCCGACCGGACAGACGTACCAAGAGACCCAGTACTTC
J: TRBJ2-7; V: TRBV5-6; D: NA; size: few; CDR3: CASSYSGFKEQYF; DNA: TGTGCCAGCAGCTACTCAGGTTTTAAGGAGCAGTACTTC
J: TRBJ1-4; V: TRBV28; D: TRBD1; size: NA; CDR3: CASSLSGTGESREKLFF; DNA: TGTGCCAGCAGTTTATCGGGGACAGGGGAAAGTCGGGAAAAACTGTTTTTT
J: TRBJ1-6; V: TRBV4-1; D: TRBD1; size: NA; CDR3: CASSQDDREETPLHF; DNA: TGCGCCAGCAGCCAAGACGACAGGGAAGAAACACCCCTCCACTTT
J: TRBJ1-6; V: TRBV14; D: NA; size: NA; CDR3: CASSQDLMAGVSPLHF; DNA: TGTGCCAGCAGCCAAGATCTAATGGCAGGGGTTTCACCCCTCCACTTT
J: TRBJ1-5; V: TRBV5-1; D: NA; size: NA; CDR3: CASSPVPGEGGKKPQHF; DNA: TGCGCCAGCAGCCCGGTTCCTGGGGAGGGCGGAAAGAAGCCCCAGCATTTT
J: TRBJ1-1; V: TRBV19; D: TRBD1; size: once; CDR3: CASTLTLTGGSTEAFF; DNA: TGTGCCAGTACCTTAACCCTGACAGGGGGGAGCACTGAAGCTTTCTTT
J: TRBJ2-7; V: TRBV6-5; D: NA; size: NA; CDR3: CASGRLVGYEQYF; DNA: TGTGCCAGCGGAAGACTAGTCGGGTACGAGCAGTACTTC
J: TRBJ1-3; V: TRBV19; D: NA; size: NA; CDR3: CASRAATGNTIYF; DNA: TGTGCCAGTAGAGCCGCGACTGGAAACACCATATATTTT
J: TRBJ1-5; V: TRBV6-1; D: NA; size: NA; CDR3: CASSEVSPDQPQHF; DNA: TGTGCCAGCAGTGAAGTGTCACCAGATCAGCCCCAGCATTTT
J: TRBJ1-2; V: TRBV5-1; D: TRBD1; size: NA; CDR3: CASSLGYRDSPSNYGYTF; DNA: TGCGCCAGCAGCTTGGGGTACCGGGACAGTCCTTCCAACTATGGCTACACCTTC
J: TRBJ1-1; V: TRBV19; D: NA; size: NA; CDR3: CASSTGLNTEAFF; DNA: TGTGCCAGTAGTACAGGGCTGAACACTGAAGCTTTCTTT
J: TRBJ1-2; V: TRBV24-1; D: NA; size: few; CDR3: CATSEHSSNYGYTF; DNA: TGTGCCACCAGTGAACACAGCTCAAACTATGGCTACACCTTC
J: TRBJ1-5; V: TRBV7-9; D: TRBD1; size: few; CDR3: CASSTTGGQPQHF; DNA: TGTGCCAGCAGCACTACAGGGGGACAGCCCCAGCATTTT
J: TRBJ2-2; V: TRBV5-1; D: NA; size: NA; CDR3: CASTDLGQLTGELFF; DNA: TGCGCCAGCACCGACCTTGGACAGCTCACCGGGGAGCTGTTTTTT
J: TRBJ2-1; V: TRBV7-6; D: TRBD2; size: few; CDR3: CASSLAGLSGGVNEQFF; DNA: TGTGCCAGCAGCTTAGCCGGCCTTAGCGGGGGCGTCAATGAGCAGTTCTTC
J: TRBJ2-3; V: TRBV7-2; D: TRBD2; size: NA; CDR3: CASSPRVAGVSTDTQYF; DNA: TGTGCCAGCAGCCCCAGAGTGGCGGGGGTTAGCACAGATACGCAGTATTTT
J: TRBJ2-2; V: TRBV5-1; D: NA; size: NA; CDR3: CASSLDRVGTGELFF; DNA: TGCGCCAGCAGCTTGGACAGGGTAGGCACCGGGGAGCTGTTTTTT
J: TRBJ2-1; V: TRBV11-2; D: NA; size: NA; CDR3: CASSPTGYNEQFF; DNA: TGTGCCAGCAGCCCCACAGGGTACAATGAGCAGTTCTTC
J: TRBJ1-4; V: TRBV24-1; D: NA; size: NA; CDR3: CATSDLRSGEKLFF; DNA: TGTGCCACCAGTGATTTAAGGTCCGGGGAAAAACTGTTTTTT
J: TRBJ1-1; V: TRBV5-1; D: NA; size: NA; CDR3: CASRAGPGTEAFF; DNA: TGCGCCAGCAGGGCAGGGCCGGGCACTGAAGCTTTCTTT
J: TRBJ1-1; V: TRBV6-2/TRBV6-3; D: NA; size: NA; CDR3: CASSYSGSVTEAFF; DNA: TGTGCCAGCAGTTACTCCGGTAGTGTCACTGAAGCTTTCTTT
J: TRBJ2-3; V: TRBV27; D: NA; size: NA; CDR3: CASSPLQGTDTQYF; DNA: TGTGCCAGCAGTCCACTCCAGGGGACAGATACGCAGTATTTT
J: TRBJ2-1; V: TRBV6-5; D: TRBD2; size: NA; CDR3: CASSGGPYNEQFF; DNA: TGTGCCAGTAGCGGGGGGCCCTACAATGAGCAGTTCTTC
J: TRBJ1-1; V: TRBV29-1; D: TRBD1; size: few; CDR3: CSVAQGQTNTEAFF; DNA: TGCAGCGTTGCCCAGGGACAGACGAACACTGAAGCTTTCTTT
J: TRBJ1-6; V: TRBV7-2; D: TRBD1; size: NA; CDR3: CASSGRTGHSPLHF; DNA: TGTGCCAGCAGCGGGCGGACAGGGCACTCACCCCTCCACTTT
J: TRBJ2-7; V: TRBV28; D: TRBD1; size: NA; CDR3: CASSFQGASEQYF; DNA: TGTGCCAGCAGTTTTCAGGGGGCGAGCGAGCAGTACTTC
J: TRBJ1-6; V: TRBV30; D: NA; size: NA; CDR3: CAWSGSSYNSPLHF; DNA: TGTGCCTGGAGCGGGAGTTCCTATAATTCACCCCTCCACTTT
J: TRBJ1-3; V: TRBV30; D: NA; size: once; CDR3: CAWSVPGLSGNTIYF; DNA: TGTGCCTGGAGTGTACCGGGACTCTCTGGAAACACCATATATTTT
J: TRBJ2-5; V: TRBV18; D: NA; size: NA; CDR3: CASSPVGRGETQYF; DNA: TGTGCCAGCTCACCAGTGGGGCGGGGTGAGACCCAGTACTTC
J: TRBJ1-3; V: TRBV6-6; D: TRBD1; size: NA; CDR3: CASSYDRASGNTIYF; DNA: TGTGCCAGCAGCTATGACAGGGCCTCTGGAAACACCATATATTTT
J: TRBJ2-7; V: TRBV7-9; D: TRBD1; size: NA; CDR3: CASSPRDRTYEQYF; DNA: TGTGCCAGCAGCCCGAGGGACAGGACCTACGAGCAGTACTTC